Shown below are 8 T cell receptor beta chains from a single sample sequenced in a study of T cells expressing NK-cell markers (dated by TCRdb to about 2020). The library was made by 5' RACE. Data came from an Illumina HiSeq 2000. After the reads were reprocessed by TCRdb, one entry was made per CDR3 protein sequence, with no DNA. The table for this sample shows 400,000 to 450,000 distinct CDR3 sequences. 7.3% of the sample is held by the ten biggest clonotypes. Sequenced material: blood T cells: a sorted CD56 or NKG2C T cell subset, CD4+ or CD8+ T cells, or bulk PBMC T cells (not recorded which). These receptors were taken from a woman aged 18 to 75 in good health.

The genes are TRBV5-6 and TRBJ2-3; TCRdb indicates TRBD1, and absent DNA this call remains unverified. CDR1 is SGHDT, CDR2 YYEEEE, per germline. The CDR3 covers 15 residues. CDR3 sequence reads: CASSRAGGSTDTQYF.

This chain links TRBV9 with TRBJ1-1; TCRdb indicates TRBD1, and absent DNA this call remains unverified. This CDR3 contains 14 residues. In germline, CDR1 is SGDLS, CDR2 YYNGEE. The CDR3: CASAAMGGDTEAFF.

J is TRBJ2-3 and V is TRBV7-2; TCRdb's D gene call, TRBD2, goes unchecked for lack of DNA. CDR3 length: 16 amino acids. Germline loops: CDR1 SGHTA, CDR2 FQGNSA. The CDR3 sequence: CASSVRTSVSTDTQYF.

The rearrangement uses TRBV20-1 and TRBJ2-3; the TCRdb call, TRBD2, lacks DNA for checking. The CDR3 totals 17 residues. In germline, CDR1 is DFQATT, CDR2 SNEGSKA (reference sequence). This CDR3 reads CSASRRERVRSTDTQYF.

This chain joins TRBV4-3 and TRBJ1-2. This CDR3 has 15 amino acids. CDR1 is LGHNA and CDR2 is YSLEER in the germline V gene. The chain's CDR3 is CASSQVGGRGYGYTF.

The chain carries TRBV13 and TRBJ1-2; the D gene TCRdb calls, TRBD1, cannot be checked with no DNA. CDR3 length: 15 amino acids. Per germline, CDR1 PRHDT and CDR2 FYEKMQ (reference sequence). The CDR3 loop reads CASREKINPLYGYTF.

The genes are TRBV28 and TRBJ2-2; without DNA, the TCRdb call of TRBD1 cannot be checked. The CDR3 length is 13 residues. The germline CDR1 and CDR2 sequences are MDHEN and SYDVKM. CDR3 protein: CASTGLGTGELFF.

The chain has TRBV7-3 and TRBJ2-7; TCRdb's D call of TRBD1 is untestable without DNA. The V gene's germline CDR1 is SGHTA and CDR2 FQGTGA. This CDR3 is 14 amino acids long. The CDR3 sequence: CASSQPGQGNEQYF. Full variable domain (rest looked up from reference TRBV7-3 and TRBJ2-7): GAGVSQTPSNKVTEKGKYVELRCDPISGHTALYWYRQSLGQGPEFLIYFQGTGAADDSGLPNDRFFAVRPEGSVSTLKIQRTERGDSAVYLCASSQPGQGNEQYFGPGTRLTVT.